This T cell receptor beta chain was captured in a study of neurological immune-mediated disorders. In germline, CDR1 is SEHNR, CDR2 FQNEAQ (reference sequence). CDR3 size: 15 residues. V was pared by 2 bases and J by 7 bases, with 8 bases of the junction left unmatched. 2 million PBMCs stored at -80 C were the source of the unsorted libraries. This clonotype was counted many times. Its antigen is undetermined. Study observations and caveats: The most TCR clonal expansion was seen in HTLV-1-associated myelopathy, and the least was seen in multiple sclerosis, which fell below healthy controls.

TCRdb called the 5' RACE reads again in MiXCR, with one record for every CDR3 protein. This sample has about 58,000 distinct CDR3 sequences, with roughly 2.5% found just once. The sample consisted of PBMCs. The origin of this receptor is a middle-aged man with multiple sclerosis. The chain employs TRBV7-9 and TRBJ2-1; 7 positions agree with TRBD1. CDR3 sequence reads: CASSLLDRALNEQFF. The DNA for the CDR3 is TGTGCCAGCAGCTTACTAGACAGGGCACTGAATGAGCAGTTCTTC.